This paragraph covers one T cell receptor beta chain sequence. Its specificity is unknown. This CDR3 spans 15 amino acids. Germline-derived CDR1 and CDR2 are MDHEN and SYDVKM. V lost 1 base and J lost 0, with 4 bases in between. CD4+ T cells, purified by negative selection, averaged 97.7% purity. Untouched CD4+ T cells were bead-isolated from PBMC at about 97.7% purity. These data originate in a study of T cell repertoires and HLA-DP antigens. Study-level findings and limits: Naive and memory CD4+ cells were analysed together, not apart. Sorted CD137+ clonality was about 0.36 for both alloantigens, versus about 0.037 pre-culture.

Profiled with immunoSEQ multiplex PCR; TCRdb holds only in-frame clones, not every one. The sample yields some 89,000 clones, about 89% seen once. The clonotype originates from a man aged 50-60 years in good health and CMV-seronegative. The sequencing input was CD4+ T cells from PBMCs. The V call is TRBV28, the J call TRBJ2-6; D is unclear. The CDR3 protein is CASSLSYSGANVLTF. In DNA form, the CDR3 reads TGTGCCAGCAGTTTATCCTACTCTGGGGCCAACGTCCTGACTTTC.